Each of the 26 T cell receptor beta chains below was sequenced from the same sample in a study of regulatory T cells in long-lasting Graves disease. Time point indicated: persistent/refractory GD, antithyroid drugs over 5 years with positive TRAb. The authors made the TCR library using RNA they extracted from PBMCs. According to the study, TCR beta libraries were built with iRepertoire HTBI primers and CDR3-region Arm-PCR. TCRdb reprocessed the multiplex PCR reads via MiXCR and lists one record per CDR3 protein. This table holds 360,000 or so distinct CDR3 sequences, more than 20% found once. The material sequenced was peripheral blood mononuclear cells (PBMCs), taken when the disease was refractory, from a patient treated with antithyroid drugs. The receptors shown here come from a woman between 40 and 50 years old with Graves disease.

This clonotype was observed a single time. DNA of the CDR3: TGTGCCAGCAGTCTCTTCGGTGGGTCCTACAATGAGCAGTTCTTC. Protein product: CASSLFGGSYNEQFF. The rearrangement links TRBV2 to TRBJ2-1, with D uncertain. The CDR3 spans 15 residues. With 5 bases removed from V and 1 base from J, the gap between germline ends came to 12 bases. CDR1 SNHLY and CDR2 FYNNEI come from the germline V gene.

Turning to this clonotype: The likely explanation is a read error, given a far larger clone one base away. The chain combines TRBV2 with TRBJ2-1; D ambiguous. CDR1 is SNHLY, CDR2 FYNNEI, per germline. CDR3 length: 14 amino acids. Trimming took 4 bases from V and 10 from J, leaving 17 bases between them. The CDR3 nucleotides read TGTGCCAGCAGTGTTGGGCTAAACTCCTACGAGCAGTTCTTC. It specifies CASSVGLNSYEQFF.

The CDR3 bases are TGTGCCAGTAGTACAGGGACACAAGAGACCCAGTACTTC. Translation gives CASSTGTQETQYF. The chain combines TRBV19 with TRBJ2-5, with D possibly TRBD1 on 6 matching bases. The CDR3 loop spans 13 amino acids. Germline CDR1 LNHDA, CDR2 SQIVND (reference sequence). V was shortened by 4 bases and J by 2 bases, with 8 bases between the two germline ends. The full variable domain, rest sourced from reference TRBV19 and TRBJ2-5, is DGGITQSPKYLFRKEGQNVTLSCEQNLNHDAMYWYRQDPGQGLRLIYYSQIVNDFQKGDIAEGYSVSREKKESFPLTVTSAQKNPTAFYLCASSTGTQETQYFGPGTRLLVL.

This clonotype was detected ten times or more. The chain combines TRBV27 with TRBJ2-7; no reliable D call. With 2 bases removed from V and 1 base from J, the gap between germline ends came to 12 bases. This CDR3 contains 15 residues. Germline V CDR1 and CDR2: MNHEY, SMNVEV (reference sequence). The CDR3 coding sequence is TGTGCCAGCAGTTTACGAAACGGGCCGTCCTACGAGCAGTACTTC. Its protein is CASSLRNGPSYEQYF.

CDR3 bases: TGTGCCAGCAGTTCCTGGACGGGCCGGAGCTATGGCTACACCTTC. Amino acid sequence: CASSSWTGRSYGYTF. The chain joins TRBV6-9 to TRBJ1-2; D uncertain. CDR1 MNHGY and CDR2 SVAAGI come from the germline V gene. V shed 4 bases and J shed 4 bases, with 16 bases lying between them. The CDR3 sequence is 15 residues long.

Only a few counts were recorded for this clonotype. The chain uses TRBV9 and TRBJ2-5, with D hard to call. CDR1 and CDR2 from the germline V gene are SGDLS and YYNGEE. The CDR3 sequence is 16 residues long. V was clipped by 1 base and J by 4 bases, with 17 bases between them. CDR3 loop: CASSVTSQRQVETQYF. As DNA, the CDR3 is TGTGCCAGCAGCGTAACATCCCAGCGTCAAGTAGAGACCCAGTACTTC.

The gene calls are TRBV5-1 and TRBJ2-3; D is unresolved. V gave up 1 base and J gave up 6 bases, with 18 bases separating them. The CDR3 has 16 amino acids. The V gene's germline CDR1 is SGHRS and CDR2 YFSETQ. The CDR3 sequence is CASSLTKASMMDTQYF. In nucleotides, the CDR3 is TGCGCCAGCAGCTTGACGAAGGCTAGTATGATGGATACGCAGTATTTT.

There are many counts of this clonotype. The chain uses TRBV2 and TRBJ1-4; 10 positions agree with TRBD1. This CDR3 is built from 15 residues. The ends lost 8 bases at V and 8 bases at J; junction bases unmatched: 11. Germline V CDR1 and CDR2: SNHLY, FYNNEI. This chain's CDR3 is CASDTGTGVLEKLFF. Written as DNA, the CDR3 is TGTGCCAGCGATACCGGGACAGGGGTTTTAGAAAAACTGTTTTTT.

Many counts were recorded for this clonotype. The V and J genes are TRBV11-2 and TRBJ2-5, with D perhaps matching TRBD2 (5 bases). V was shortened by 5 bases and J by 3 bases, with 19 bases between the two germline ends. CDR3 length: 16 amino acids. From germline, CDR1 is SGHAT and CDR2 FQNNGV. The CDR3 here is CASSPRGTPAEETQYF. The CDR3 nucleotides read TGTGCCAGCAGCCCCCGGGGTACGCCGGCGGAAGAGACCCAGTACTTC.

This clonotype was found once. The rearrangement uses TRBV10-2 and TRBJ2-7; TRBD2 matches at 9 bases. The CDR3 is 16 residues long. The junction had 8 bases not matched to a gene; V was cut back by 5 bases and J by 0 bases. Germline V lookup: CDR1 WSHSY, CDR2 SAAADI. The CDR3 nucleotides read TGCGCCAGCAGTCTGGGACTAGCTTCAAGCTCCTACGAGCAGTACTTC. Translating gives CASSLGLASSSYEQYF.

To note about this clonotype: At one of its ends the junction is not consistent with the germline gene, which may arise from a read error. J is TRBJ2-7 and V is TRBV5-1, with 11 bases fitting TRBD1. The germline V gene has CDR1 SGHRS and CDR2 YFSETQ. This CDR3 region has 15 residues. The CDR3 region has the DNA TGCGCCAGCGGCTTGGGGACAGGGGGAATGTACGAGCAGTACTTC. It encodes CASGLGTGGMYEQYF.

This clonotype occurred many times. J is TRBJ2-7 and V is TRBV7-6, with TRBD1 matching 7 bases. The CDR3 is 13 amino acids. V shed 3 bases, J shed 6 bases, and the junction held 5 bases outside the gene matches. Germline V gives CDR1 SGHVS, CDR2 FNYEAQ. The CDR3 reads CASSLDGTVEQYF. The CDR3 DNA reads as TGTGCCAGCAGCTTGGACGGGACAGTCGAGCAGTACTTC.

V and J are TRBV30 and TRBJ1-1; D might be TRBD1 (5 bases). V lost 8 bases, J lost 7 bases, and 17 bases lay in between. CDR3 length equals 12 residues. The germline CDR1 and CDR2 sequences are GTSNPN and SVGIG (reference sequence). CDR3 amino acids: CASTWGNFEAFF. The DNA of the CDR3 is TGTGCCAGTACTTGGGGGAACTTTGAAGCTTTCTTT.

This clonotype has just a few counts. The chain employs TRBV6-2 or TRBV6-3 and TRBJ1-2, with D uncertain. This CDR3 region has 13 residues. Germline lookup yields CDR1 MNHEY and CDR2 SVGEGT. With 2 bases removed from V and 2 bases from J, the gap between germline ends came to 6 bases. In nucleotides, the CDR3 is TGTGCCAGCAGTTACGCGATAAACTATGGCTACACCTTC. Its protein product is CASSYAINYGYTF.

At least ten counts were recorded for this clonotype. V and J are TRBV28 and TRBJ1-2; 7 positions match TRBD1. The junction had 7 bases not matched to a gene; V was cut back by 6 bases and J by 0 bases. CDR1 MDHEN and CDR2 SYDVKM come from the germline V gene. There are 15 residues in the CDR3. CDR3 sequence (DNA): TGTGCCAGCAGGGGGGACAGTCGAGCTAACTATGGCTACACCTTC. Encoded protein: CASRGDSRANYGYTF.

The sample holds many counts of this clonotype. This chain connects TRBV25-1 to TRBJ1-1, with 9 bases lining up with TRBD1. The trim removed 4 bases at V and 1 base at J, leaving 7 bases unmatched. Germline V CDR1 and CDR2: MGHDK, SYGVNS. The CDR3 is made up of 16 amino acids. The CDR3 here is CASSAGTGRRNTEAFF. The CDR3 DNA is TGTGCCAGCAGTGCTGGGACAGGGAGACGGAACACTGAAGCTTTCTTT.

There are a few counts of this clonotype. V usage is TRBV12-3 or TRBV12-4 and J usage is TRBJ2-7; the D call may be TRBD1 or TRBD2 (6 bases each). The V end was cut by 5 bases, the J end by 9 bases, with 17 bases between. The CDR3 spans 13 residues. DNA for the CDR3: TGTGCCAGCAGTCCAAGGGGGGATCCGAGGCAGTACTTC. It yields the protein CASSPRGDPRQYF.

The chain combines TRBV6-1 with TRBJ2-1; 8 bases are a match to TRBD1. The germline V gene has CDR1 MNHNS and CDR2 SASEGT. Losses at the gene ends were 4 bases for V and 3 bases for J; bases not matched to a gene: 5. The CDR3 covers 15 residues. The CDR3 spells CASSGLTGVYNEQFF. CDR3 nucleotide sequence: TGTGCCAGCAGTGGCTTGACAGGGGTCTACAATGAGCAGTTCTTC.

This clonotype occurred once. The gene calls are TRBV6-5 and TRBJ2-7; the match to TRBD1 covers 7 bases. Per germline, CDR1 MNHEY and CDR2 SVGAGI. V was pared by 2 bases and J by 2 bases, with 0 bases of the junction left unmatched. The CDR3 has 13 amino acids. CDR3: CASSYTGAYEQYF. CDR3 nucleotides: TGTGCCAGCAGTTACACAGGGGCCTACGAGCAGTACTTC.

This chain joins TRBV7-9 and TRBJ1-1; no firm D call. The CDR3 covers 14 residues. Per germline, CDR1 SEHNR and CDR2 FQNEAQ (reference sequence). V dropped 5 bases and J dropped 6 bases, with 16 bases sitting between them. The CDR3 here is CASSRGLTPAEAFF. The CDR3 DNA reads as TGTGCCAGCAGCCGAGGACTCACCCCAGCTGAAGCTTTCTTT. Filled out from reference TRBV7-9 and TRBJ1-1, the complete variable domain reads DTGVSQNPRHKITKRGQNVTFRCDPISEHNRLYWYRQTLGQGPEFLTYFQNEAQLEKSRLLSDRFSAERPKGSFSTLEIQRTEQGDSAMYLCASSRGLTPAEAFFGQGTRLTVV.

The rearrangement links TRBV20-1 to TRBJ2-2, with unresolved D. Germline CDR1 DFQATT, CDR2 SNEGSKA (reference sequence). This CDR3 comprises 14 residues. The V end was cut by 0 bases, the J end by 1 base, with 6 bases between. CDR3 sequence: CSARDGWNTGELFF. CDR3 coding DNA: TGCAGTGCTAGAGATGGGTGGAACACCGGGGAGCTGTTTTTT.

This clonotype has more than one count but fewer than ten. A read error may be the cause here, since a much bigger clone is one base away. The genes are TRBV11-1 and TRBJ2-2; D ambiguous. This CDR3 is built from 14 residues. V was clipped by 1 base and J by 1 base, with 4 bases between them. Germline CDR1 SGHAT, CDR2 FQDESV (reference sequence). CDR3 sequence (DNA): TGTGCCAGCAGCTTAGTGGGGAACACCGGGGAGCTGTTTTTT. Its protein is CASSLVGNTGELFF.

This clonotype turned up a few times. The chain combines TRBV6-6 with TRBJ2-1, with 7 bases lining up with TRBD1. In germline, CDR1 is MNHNY, CDR2 SVGAGI (reference sequence). The junction had 7 bases not matched to a gene; V was cut back by 0 bases and J by 5 bases. The CDR3 consists of 16 residues. The CDR3 region is CASSYSPKGANNEQFF. For the CDR3, the DNA is TGTGCCAGCAGTTACTCGCCGAAGGGGGCGAACAATGAGCAGTTCTTC.

This clonotype has a handful of counts. The chain joins TRBV5-6 to TRBJ2-5; 7 nucleotides agree with TRBD1. In germline, CDR1 is SGHDT, CDR2 YYEEEE. V was clipped by 4 bases and J by 2 bases; unmatched bases: 11. This CDR3 has 16 residues. Written as DNA, the CDR3 is TGTGCCAGCAGCAGCTCCCTGGACAGGCTACAAGAGACCCAGTACTTC. Amino acids: CASSSSLDRLQETQYF. Supplemented by reference TRBV5-6 and TRBJ2-5, the full variable domain reads DAGVTQSPTHLIKTRGQQVTLRCSPKSGHDTVSWYQQALGQGPQFIFQYYEEEERQRGNFPDRFSGHQFPNYSSELNVNALLLGDSALYLCASSSSLDRLQETQYFGPGTRLLVL.

There are many counts of this clonotype. The chain is built from TRBV6-1 and TRBJ1-3; TRBD1 might be the D (6 bases). The germline V gene encodes CDR1 MNHNS and CDR2 SASEGT. The length of the CDR3 is 15 residues. The V end was cut by 5 bases, the J end by 3 bases, with 14 bases between. This CDR3 reads CASSKLQGYGNTIYF. The CDR3, as DNA: TGTGCCAGCAGTAAATTACAGGGTTATGGAAACACCATATATTTT.

This clonotype was counted at least ten times. The gene calls are TRBV27 and TRBJ1-5; a weak D match, TRBD1 (5 bases). CDR3 length: 14 amino acids. The germline CDR1 and CDR2 sequences are MNHEY and SMNVEV (reference sequence). Trimming took off 1 base at V and 5 bases at J, with 9 bases between the two ends. CDR3: CASSLWGGDQPQHF. CDR3 nucleotides: TGTGCCAGCAGTTTATGGGGGGGAGATCAGCCCCAGCATTTT.